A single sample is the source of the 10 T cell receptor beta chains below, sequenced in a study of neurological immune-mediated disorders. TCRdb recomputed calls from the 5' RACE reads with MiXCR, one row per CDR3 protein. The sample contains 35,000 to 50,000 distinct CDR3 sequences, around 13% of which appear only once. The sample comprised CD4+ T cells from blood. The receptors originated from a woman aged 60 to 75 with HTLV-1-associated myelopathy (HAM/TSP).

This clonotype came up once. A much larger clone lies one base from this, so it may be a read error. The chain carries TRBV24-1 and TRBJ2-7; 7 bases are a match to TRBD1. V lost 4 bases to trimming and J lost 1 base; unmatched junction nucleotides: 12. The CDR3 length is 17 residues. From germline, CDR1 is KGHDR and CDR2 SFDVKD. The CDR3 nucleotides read TGTGCCACCAGTGAGTCCGCTGGACAGGAGAAGTCCTACGAGCAGTACTTC. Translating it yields CATSESAGQEKSYEQYF.

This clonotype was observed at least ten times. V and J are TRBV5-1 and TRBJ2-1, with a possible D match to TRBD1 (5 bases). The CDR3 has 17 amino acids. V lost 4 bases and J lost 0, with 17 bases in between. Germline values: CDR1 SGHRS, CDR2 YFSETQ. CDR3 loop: CASSTYLQDTSYNEQFF. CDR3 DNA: TGCGCCAGCAGCACATACTTACAGGATACCTCCTACAATGAGCAGTTCTTC.

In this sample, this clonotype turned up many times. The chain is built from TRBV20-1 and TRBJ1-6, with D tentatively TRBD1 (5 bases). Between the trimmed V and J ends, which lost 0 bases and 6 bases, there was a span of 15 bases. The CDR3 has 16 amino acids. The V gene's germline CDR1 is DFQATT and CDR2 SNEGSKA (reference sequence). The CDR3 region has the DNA TGCAGTGCTAGAGATGCTCGGGGCGGAGGTAATTCACCCCTCCACTTT. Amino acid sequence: CSARDARGGGNSPLHF.

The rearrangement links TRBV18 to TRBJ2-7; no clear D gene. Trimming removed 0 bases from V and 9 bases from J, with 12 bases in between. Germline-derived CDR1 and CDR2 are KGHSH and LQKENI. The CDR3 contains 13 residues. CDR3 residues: CASSPPTLRVQYF. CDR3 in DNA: TGTGCCAGCTCACCACCCACCCTACGTGTGCAGTACTTC. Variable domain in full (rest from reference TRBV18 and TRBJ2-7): NAGVMQNPRHLVRRRGQEARLRCSPMKGHSHVYWYRQLPEEGLKFMVYLQKENIIDESGMPKERFSAEFPKEGPSILRIQQVVRGDSAAYFCASSPPTLRVQYFGPGTRLTVT.

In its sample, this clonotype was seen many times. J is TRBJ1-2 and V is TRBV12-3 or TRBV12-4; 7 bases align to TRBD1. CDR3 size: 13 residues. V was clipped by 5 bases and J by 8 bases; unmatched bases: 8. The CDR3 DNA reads TGTGCCAGCAGTCCCTTGACAGGGTTGGGCTACACCTTC. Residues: CASSPLTGLGYTF.

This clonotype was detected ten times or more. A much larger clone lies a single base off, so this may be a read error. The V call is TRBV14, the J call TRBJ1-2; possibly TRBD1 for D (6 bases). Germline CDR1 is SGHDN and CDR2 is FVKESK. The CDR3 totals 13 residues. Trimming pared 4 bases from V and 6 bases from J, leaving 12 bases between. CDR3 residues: CASSPGRGHGYTF. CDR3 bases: TGTGCCAGCAGCCCAGGGCGGGGGCATGGCTACACCTTC.

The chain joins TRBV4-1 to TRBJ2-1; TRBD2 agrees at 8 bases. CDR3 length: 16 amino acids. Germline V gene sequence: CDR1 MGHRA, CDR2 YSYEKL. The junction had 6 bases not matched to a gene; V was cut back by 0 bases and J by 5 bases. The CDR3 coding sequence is TGCGCCAGCAGCCAAGAAGGACTAGCTGGGAACAATGAGCAGTTCTTC. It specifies CASSQEGLAGNNEQFF.

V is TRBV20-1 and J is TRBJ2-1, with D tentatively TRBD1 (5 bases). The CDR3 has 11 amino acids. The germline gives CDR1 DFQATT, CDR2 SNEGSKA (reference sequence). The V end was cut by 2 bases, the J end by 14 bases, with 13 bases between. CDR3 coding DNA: TGCAGTGCTAGATCGGACACCGTAGAGTTCTTC. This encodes CSARSDTVEFF.

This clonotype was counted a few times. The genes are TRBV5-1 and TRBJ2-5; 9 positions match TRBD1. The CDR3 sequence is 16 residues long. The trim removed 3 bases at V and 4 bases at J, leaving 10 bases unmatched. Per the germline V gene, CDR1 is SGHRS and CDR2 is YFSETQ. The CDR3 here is CASSSDRGGEGETQYF. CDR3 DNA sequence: TGCGCCAGCAGCTCGGACAGGGGAGGGGAAGGAGAGACCCAGTACTTC.

CDR3 sequence reads: CAWSLSWEQYF. CDR3 DNA: TGTGCCTGGAGTCTGAGTTGGGAGCAGTACTTC. V gene TRBV30 combines with J gene TRBJ2-7; D gene ambiguous. Trimming removed 2 bases from V and 7 bases from J, with 9 bases in between. This CDR3 is built from 11 residues. Germline CDR1 GTSNPN, CDR2 SVGIG (reference sequence).